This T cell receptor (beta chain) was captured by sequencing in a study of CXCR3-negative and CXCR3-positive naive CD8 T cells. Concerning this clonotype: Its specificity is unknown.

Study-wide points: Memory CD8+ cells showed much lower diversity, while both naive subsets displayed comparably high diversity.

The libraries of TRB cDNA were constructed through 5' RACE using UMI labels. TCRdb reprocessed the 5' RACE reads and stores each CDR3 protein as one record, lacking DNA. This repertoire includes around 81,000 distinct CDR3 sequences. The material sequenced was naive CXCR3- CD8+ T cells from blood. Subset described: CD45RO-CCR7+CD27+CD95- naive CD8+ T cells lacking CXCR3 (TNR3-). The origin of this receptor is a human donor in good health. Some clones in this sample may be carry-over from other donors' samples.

The CDR3 here is CSVEVQTALVTEAFF. The chain employs TRBV29-1 and TRBJ1-1. CDR1 and CDR2 (germline): SQVTM, ANQGSEA. CDR3 length: 15 amino acids.